This T cell receptor beta chain was recovered during a study of blood T cell repertoires in COVID-19. At the level of the study: Acute-phase and convalescent COVID-19 samples originated in the United States, Italy and Spain. The cDNA or gDNA used as material had been derived from T cells, B-cell-depleted T cells, or PBMCs.

Methods used by the authors: For nucleated cells, counts were estimated from reference gene primer amplification. TCRdb's table, derived via immunoSEQ multiplex PCR, lists solely in-frame clones and lacks some. V and J calls and clone size are copied from that table; D and trimming were computed from the DNA. In the table there are approximately 65,000 clones, approximately 86% of which are singletons. Trimming removed 2 bases at V and 1 base at J, with 12 bases between. The CDR3 spans 16 residues. CDR1 and CDR2 from the germline V gene are SGHNT and YYREEE (reference sequence). The sequenced material came from peripheral blood. The V and J genes are TRBV5-4 and TRBJ2-2; the D gene is possibly TRBD1 (5 bases). This clonotype originated in a man aged 35 to 55 with acute or convalescent COVID-19. In DNA form, the CDR3 reads TGTGCCAGCAGCTTCCGACAGATCTTGAACACCGGGGAGCTGTTTTTT. Protein sequence: CASSFRQILNTGELFF.